This paragraph reports one T cell receptor beta chain. With V trimmed by 6 bases and J by 5 bases, 2 bases remained unmatched. The germline CDR1 and CDR2 sequences are LGHNT and FRNRAP. The length of the CDR3 is 14 residues. TCRdb re-analysed the 5' RACE reads in MiXCR, keeping a single row per CDR3 protein. The repertoire holds 650,000 to 750,000 distinct CDR3 sequences, with 21% as singletons. This specimen belongs to a study of identical twins. Separately, the same data were catalogued under a study of T cells expressing NK-cell markers. That paper adds: Researchers got TCR beta repertoires out of sorted CD3+CD56+NKG2C+, CD3+CD56+NKG2C- and CD3+CD56-NKG2C+ T cells.

The V and J genes are TRBV12-5 and TRBJ2-3, with TRBD2 identical over 13 bases. The sample taken for sequencing was PBMCs. This sequence was found in a woman in her late teens or twenties in good health. For the CDR3, the DNA is TGTGCTAGTGGAAGGACTAGCGGGGGAGATACGCAGTATTTT. Translating gives CASGRTSGGDTQYF.